Sequencing of this TCR beta chain was carried out in a study of blood T cells in healthy people across ages. Germline values: CDR1 MNHEY, CDR2 SVGAGI. The CDR3 length is 15 residues. V was shortened by 2 bases and J by 0 bases, with 8 bases between the two germline ends. Study results and limitations: The study found TCR beta diversity correlated strongly with naive T cell percentage.

Together with a sample-barcoded 5' primer, a J-beta primer mix was included in a second PCR lasting about 6 to 12 cycles. Researchers report that each sample yielded at least 2.5 million CDR3-containing paired-end reads. TCRdb itself ran the 5' RACE reads through MiXCR, one entry per CDR3 protein. The sample records 1,300,000 or so distinct CDR3 sequences, approximately 59% being singletons. In its sample, this clonotype was seen a few times. Antigen unknown. Sequenced input: blood. The chain couples TRBV6-5 to TRBJ2-1; D is unclear. The source is a man aged 18 to 30 in good health. As DNA, the CDR3 is TGTGCCAGCAGTTACGGCAGATCCTCCTACAATGAGCAGTTCTTC. Translated, it gives CASSYGRSSYNEQFF.